This TCR beta chain was captured in a study of neurological immune-mediated disorders. Findings and caveats of the study: The most TCR clonal expansion was seen in HTLV-1-associated myelopathy, whereas the least was seen in multiple sclerosis, below the level in healthy controls. One related-CDR3 cluster, identified by phylogenetic grouping, held the repertoires of 18 of 34 multiple sclerosis patients and was a possible signature.

This CDR3 contains 16 residues. The germline V gene has CDR1 KGHSH and CDR2 LQKENI. The ends lost 0 bases at V and 14 bases at J; junction bases unmatched: 15. The cDNA was generated through 5'RACE incorporating 10-nucleotide random UMIs. From 15-18 subjects, over 170 million TCR-beta sequences were obtained in each sequencing run. TCRdb called the 5' RACE reads again in MiXCR, with one record for every CDR3 protein. The sample has some 78,000 distinct CDR3 sequences; 5% to 6% are singletons. This clonotype has a handful of counts. Antigen specificity is unknown. The TCR comes from a woman aged 25 to 39 with multiple sclerosis. This sequence joins TRBV18 and TRBJ2-4; 8 positions agree with TRBD2. Material for sequencing was PBMCs. The CDR3 nucleotides are TGTGCCAGCTCACCACCGGGGAGAGGACTAGCAGATTCTAAGTACTTC. Encoded protein: CASSPPGRGLADSKYF.